This TCR beta chain comes out of a study of beta chain features in type 1 diabetes. Study-level information: All samples combined gave roughly 100,000,000 sorted cells for examination.

Trimming took off 6 bases at V and 0 bases at J, with 3 bases between the two ends. The germline V gene has CDR1 SEHNR and CDR2 FQNEAQ (reference sequence). The CDR3 is 13 residues long. Overall study findings and caveats: Reduced insertions and increased deletions marked VDJ junctions in type 1 diabetes patients.

At least ten counts were recorded for this clone. The antigen is not known. The authors reverse transcribed all of the isolated RNA, so sequencing captured expressed TCRB transcripts. Samples of naive, central memory and regulatory T cells yielded a mean of around 3.4 million reads. The repertoire was sequenced with immunoSEQ multiplex PCR; TCRdb's copy has only in-frame clones and lacks some. This sample has 900,000 or so clones, with roughly 15% found just once. Every participating donor gave one draw, a heparinised blood sample averaging about 100 mL. The rearrangement joins TRBV7-9 to TRBJ2-6; D not certain. The sequenced sample consisted of naive CD4+ T cells from blood. The sequence was obtained from a woman aged 18-29 years in good health. The CDR3 region has the DNA TGTGCCAGCAGGACCTCTGGGGCCAACGTCCTGACTTTC. It encodes CASRTSGANVLTF.